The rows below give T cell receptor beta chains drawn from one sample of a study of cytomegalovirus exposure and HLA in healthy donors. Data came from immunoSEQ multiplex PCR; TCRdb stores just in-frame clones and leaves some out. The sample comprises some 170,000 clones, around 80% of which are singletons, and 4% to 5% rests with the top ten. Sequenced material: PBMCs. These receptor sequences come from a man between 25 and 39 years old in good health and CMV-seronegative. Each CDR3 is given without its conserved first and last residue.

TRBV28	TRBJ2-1	ASSSLTGVRDEQF
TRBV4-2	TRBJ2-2	ASSPSGLAGNTGELF
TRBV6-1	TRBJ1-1	ASKEGQGAEAF
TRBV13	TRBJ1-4	ASSHTLQGTNEKLF
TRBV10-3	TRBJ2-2	AISESVAGAGELF
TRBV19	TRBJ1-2	ASSIDTASGYT
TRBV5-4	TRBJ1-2	ASSLIGAYGYT
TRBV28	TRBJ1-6	ASVHGTGENSPLH
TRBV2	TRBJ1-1	ASRGAQLNTEAF
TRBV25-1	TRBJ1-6	ASSASGSSYNSPLH
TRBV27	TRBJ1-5	ASSFGHLNQPQH
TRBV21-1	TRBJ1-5	ASSKGVSSGSNQPQH
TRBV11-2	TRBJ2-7	ASSSPPSGAYEQY
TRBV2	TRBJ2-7	ASSEGSYEQY
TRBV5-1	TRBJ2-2	ASSWQGTQNTGELF
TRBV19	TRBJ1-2	ACWTGGCGYT
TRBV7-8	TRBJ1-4	ASSLAVGQVEKLF
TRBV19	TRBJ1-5	ASISGERQPQH
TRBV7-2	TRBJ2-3	ASSLDGGAVDTQY
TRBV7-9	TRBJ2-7	ASSSAGGTYEQY
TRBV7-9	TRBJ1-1	TSSWEGDTEAF
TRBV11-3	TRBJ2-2	ASSLVSVEENTGELF
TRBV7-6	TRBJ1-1	ASSLKMGGPTEAF
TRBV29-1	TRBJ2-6	SVVQAGSGANVLT
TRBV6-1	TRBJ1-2	ASLGRAYGYT
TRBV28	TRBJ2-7	ASSPGQGWDSGY
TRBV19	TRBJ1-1	ACSMNTEAF
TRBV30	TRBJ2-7	AWTNRGFAYEQY
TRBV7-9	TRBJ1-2	ASSLTGAYGYT
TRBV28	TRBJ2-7	ASNLPGQGADEQY
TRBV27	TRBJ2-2	ASSLQRERGTGELF
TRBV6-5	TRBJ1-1	ASSFRQQGPIRAF
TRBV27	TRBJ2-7	ATRLGTGAYEQY
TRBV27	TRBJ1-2	ASSSEKTGAIDNYGYT
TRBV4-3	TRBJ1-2	ASSQGVTKAEYT
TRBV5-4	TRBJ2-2	ASSTRTSDTGELF
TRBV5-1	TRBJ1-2	ASSLAWGDDYGYT
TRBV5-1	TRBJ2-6	ASFQGGGANVLT
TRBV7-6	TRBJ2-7	ASSAGGGGDSYEQY
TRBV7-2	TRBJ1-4	ASSLRQKRTNEKLF
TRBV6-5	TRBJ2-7	ASSSGRVSPYEQY
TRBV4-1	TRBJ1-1	ASSPTLFRDRNTEAF
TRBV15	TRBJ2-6	ATSREAGDPSGANVLT
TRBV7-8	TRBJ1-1	ASSLGVARGRVGAF
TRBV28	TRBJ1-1	ASSLGQVGREAF
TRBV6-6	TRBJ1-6	ASGQGNPLRH